These 32 T cell receptor beta chains came from one sample sequenced in a study of spatial heterogeneity in lung cancer. Time point in this sample: blood at routine non-recurrence follow-up after resection. TCRdb fed the 5' RACE reads into MiXCR, producing one record per CDR3 protein. In the table there are about 43,000 distinct CDR3 sequences, 22% of which are singletons. Sample: PBMCs, taken at follow-up. The receptor source for this set is a female donor with early-stage non-small cell lung cancer.

The chain couples TRBV29-1 to TRBJ2-2; possible D gene TRBD2, 5 bases. CDR1 is SQVTM, CDR2 ANQGSEA, per germline. This CDR3 is 13 amino acids long. V lost 7 bases and J 4 bases, leaving 13 bases between the germline ends. The CDR3: CSALEVPTGELFF. In nucleotides, the CDR3 is TGCAGCGCCCTGGAGGTCCCCACCGGGGAGCTGTTTTTT.

This clonotype was seen only a few times. The rearrangement links TRBV5-1 to TRBJ2-2; D uncertain. Germline V gene sequence: CDR1 SGHRS, CDR2 YFSETQ. The CDR3 consists of 14 residues. V lost 5 bases and J lost 3, with 11 bases in between. The CDR3: CASRMAGDTGELFF. In nucleotides, the CDR3 is TGCGCCAGCAGAATGGCAGGAGACACCGGGGAGCTGTTTTTT.

This clonotype was detected ten times or more. The chain is built from TRBV20-1 and TRBJ1-1; TRBD1 agrees at 9 bases. Trimming cost V 0 bases and J 4 bases; bases outside gene matches: 12. Germline CDR1 reads DFQATT; CDR2 reads SNEGSKA (reference sequence). This CDR3 has 17 residues. This CDR3 reads CSARDPWMGQGITEAFF. In nucleotides, the CDR3 is TGCAGTGCTAGAGATCCGTGGATGGGACAGGGAATCACTGAAGCTTTCTTT.

This clonotype was found once. The chain joins TRBV20-1 to TRBJ2-3, with 9 positions matching TRBD1. CDR1 is DFQATT and CDR2 is SNEGSKA in the germline V gene (reference sequence). This CDR3 is 15 amino acids long. The V gene end was trimmed by 4 bases and the J gene end by 3 bases; junction bases not matched to a gene: 8. The CDR3 sequence is CSAKKGTGQTDTQYF. For the CDR3, the DNA is TGCAGTGCTAAAAAGGGGACAGGGCAAACAGATACGCAGTATTTT.

In its sample, this clonotype was seen many times. CDR3 in DNA: TGTGCCAGCAGCCTGGGGGGTGAGGATCAGCCCCAGCATTTT. As protein: CASSLGGEDQPQHF. V gene TRBV7-8 combines with J gene TRBJ1-5, with D perhaps TRBD1 (5 bases). Germline-derived CDR1 and CDR2 are SGHVS and FQNEAQ. This CDR3 is built from 14 residues. Trimming stripped 5 bases from V and 5 bases from J, with 13 bases between.

This chain connects TRBV7-2 to TRBJ1-6, with no clear D. The CDR3 covers 16 residues. Germline CDR1 and CDR2: SGHTA and FQGNSA. Trimming cost V 5 bases and J 10 bases, with 21 bases left between them. The CDR3 nucleotides read TGTGCCAGCAGCCCAAGAGGACCGGGTGGGGAGTCACCCCTCCACTTT. It yields the protein CASSPRGPGGESPLHF. Supplemented by reference TRBV7-2 and TRBJ1-6, the full variable domain reads GAGVSQSPSNKVTEKGKDVELRCDPISGHTALYWYRQSLGQGLEFLIYFQGNSAPDKSGLPSDRFSAERTGGSVSTLTIQRTQQEDSAVYLCASSPRGPGGESPLHFGNGTRLTVT.

The sample holds a few counts of this clonotype. The chain combines TRBV5-1 with TRBJ2-3, with 14 bases that match TRBD2. The V and J ends lost 5 bases and 9 bases, in that order; junction bases with no gene match: 8. The germline V gene encodes CDR1 SGHRS and CDR2 YFSETQ. This CDR3 is built from 15 residues. In nucleotides, the CDR3 is TGCGCCAGCAGACAGACTAGCGGGGGGGCTGGAACGCAGTATTTT. Amino acid sequence: CASRQTSGGAGTQYF. Together with reference TRBV5-1 and TRBJ2-3, the CDR3 gives the full variable domain: KAGVTQTPRYLIKTRGQQVTLSCSPISGHRSVSWYQQTPGQGLQFLFEYFSETQRNKGNFPGRFSGRQFSNSRSEMNVSTLELGDSALYLCASRQTSGGAGTQYFGPGTRLTVL.

The chain recombines TRBV7-2 with TRBJ1-5; D not certain. The germline V and J ends were trimmed by 3 bases and 2 bases, with 8 bases remaining between them. Germline values: CDR1 SGHTA, CDR2 FQGNSA. CDR3 size: 14 residues. The DNA for the CDR3 is TGTGCCAGCAGCTTTAGGTTTCGCAATCAGCCCCAGCATTTT. Translating it yields CASSFRFRNQPQHF. The whole variable domain, remainder taken from reference TRBV7-2 and TRBJ1-5, is GAGVSQSPSNKVTEKGKDVELRCDPISGHTALYWYRQSLGQGLEFLIYFQGNSAPDKSGLPSDRFSAERTGGSVSTLTIQRTQQEDSAVYLCASSFRFRNQPQHFGDGTRLSIL.

This clonotype showed up just a few times. CDR3 DNA: TGCAGCGTTTTTGGACGGTTCACAGATACGCAGTATTTT. Translated: CSVFGRFTDTQYF. The chain uses TRBV29-1 and TRBJ2-3; D remains ambiguous. Trimming shortened V by 5 bases and J by 2 bases, and 11 bases separated the two germline ends. The CDR3 consists of 13 residues. In germline, CDR1 is SQVTM, CDR2 ANQGSEA.

The chain recombines TRBV20-1 with TRBJ2-7, with D hard to call. The CDR3 is made up of 14 amino acids. The ends were cut back, 1 base at V and 3 bases at J, with 13 bases in the middle. Germline values: CDR1 DFQATT, CDR2 SNEGSKA (reference sequence). CDR3 region: CSARALRRSYEQYF. The CDR3 nucleotides read TGCAGTGCTAGAGCCCTTCGCAGGAGCTACGAGCAGTACTTC.

This clonotype was seen many times. The rearrangement uses TRBV5-1 and TRBJ2-3; D ambiguous. Germline CDR1 and CDR2: SGHRS and YFSETQ. Trimming stripped 0 bases from V and 2 bases from J, with 10 bases between. The CDR3 extends over 15 amino acids. The CDR3 bases are TGCGCCAGCAGCTTGGCCAAACAGCACACAGATACGCAGTATTTT. Amino acids: CASSLAKQHTDTQYF. Full variable domain (missing parts from reference TRBV5-1 and TRBJ2-3): KAGVTQTPRYLIKTRGQQVTLSCSPISGHRSVSWYQQTPGQGLQFLFEYFSETQRNKGNFPGRFSGRQFSNSRSEMNVSTLELGDSALYLCASSLAKQHTDTQYFGPGTRLTVL.

This clonotype was seen many times. V usage is TRBV29-1 and J usage is TRBJ2-7; tentatively, D is TRBD2 (6 bases). CDR1 is SQVTM, CDR2 ANQGSEA, per germline. With 4 bases removed from V and 5 bases from J, the gap between germline ends came to 18 bases. The CDR3 extends over 14 amino acids. CDR3 nucleotide sequence: TGCAGCGTTGCGAGGGCCATTGCGGGGAACGAGCAGTACTTC. Its protein product is CSVARAIAGNEQYF.

V gene TRBV7-9 combines with J gene TRBJ2-3; D ambiguous. This CDR3 contains 16 residues. Germline lookup yields CDR1 SEHNR and CDR2 FQNEAQ (reference sequence). V was trimmed by 2 bases and J by 1 base, leaving 13 bases between them. The chain's CDR3 is CASSLPPGRGTDTQYF. CDR3 nucleotide sequence: TGTGCCAGCAGCTTACCACCAGGTCGGGGCACAGATACGCAGTATTTT.

The rearrangement links TRBV7-2 to TRBJ1-2; D not certain. The CDR3 extends over 12 amino acids. CDR1 is SGHTA, CDR2 FQGNSA, per germline. Trimming shortened V by 6 bases and J by 4 bases, and 9 bases separated the two germline ends. CDR3 nucleotide sequence: TGTGCCAGCAGACGTATCACCTATGGCTACACCTTC. It yields the protein CASRRITYGYTF.

The genes are TRBV20-1 and TRBJ1-6; D ambiguous. V lost 4 bases, J lost 7 bases, and 11 bases lay in between. This CDR3 spans 13 amino acids. Germline V gene sequence: CDR1 DFQATT, CDR2 SNEGSKA (reference sequence). The chain's CDR3 is CSAMAYLNSPLHF. The CDR3 bases are TGCAGTGCTATGGCCTACCTCAATTCACCCCTCCACTTT.

This clonotype appeared a single time. The V gene is TRBV12-3 or TRBV12-4, the J gene TRBJ1-1; unclear D gene. The germline V and J ends were trimmed by 3 bases and 7 bases, with 6 bases remaining between them. This CDR3 is built from 11 residues. The CDR3 region is CASSLGIEAFF. CDR3 bases: TGTGCCAGCAGTTTGGGGATTGAAGCTTTCTTT.

This clonotype was observed a few times. The rearrangement uses TRBV7-3 and TRBJ2-5, with 11 bases identical to TRBD2. Losses at the gene ends were 3 bases for V and 4 bases for J; bases not matched to a gene: 7. The CDR3 runs to 16 residues. CDR1 and CDR2 from the germline V gene are SGHTA and FQGTGA. CDR3 residues: CASSLTSGALLETQYF. CDR3 bases: TGTGCCAGCAGCTTGACTAGCGGGGCTTTATTAGAGACCCAGTACTTC.

V gene TRBV7-9 combines with J gene TRBJ2-1; 7 nucleotides line up with TRBD1. Germline CDR1 and CDR2: SEHNR and FQNEAQ (reference sequence). With 4 bases clipped from V and 14 bases from J, the junction kept 8 bases outside the gene matches. The CDR3 spans 12 residues. In DNA form, the CDR3 reads TGTGCCAGCAGCTCCGGGGACAGAACGGAGTTCTTC. This gives the protein CASSSGDRTEFF.

This clonotype was counted at least ten times. This chain connects TRBV29-1 to TRBJ2-7; D possibly corresponds to TRBD1 (5 bases). V lost 6 bases, J lost 2 bases, and 8 bases lay in between. This CDR3 is 11 amino acids long. Germline CDR1 SQVTM, CDR2 ANQGSEA. The CDR3 nucleotides read TGCAGCGTGAGACAGACCTACGAGCAGTACTTC. Amino acids: CSVRQTYEQYF.

On this clonotype: Given a much more abundant clone one base away, this may be a read error. This sequence joins TRBV11-2 and TRBJ2-1; D unresolved. The J call may be wrong; the DNA end is better matched by TRBJ2-7. The CDR3 length is 11 residues. Germline CDR1 is SGHAT and CDR2 is FQNNGV. CDR3 nucleotide sequence: TGTGCCAGCAGCTTAGTCGGTGAGCAGTACTTC. It encodes CASSLVGEQYF.

This sequence joins TRBV20-1 and TRBJ2-5; possible D gene TRBD2, 6 bases. V lost 4 bases to trimming and J lost 1 base, with 10 bases between them. This CDR3 is 13 amino acids long. Germline CDR1 and CDR2: DFQATT and SNEGSKA (reference sequence). CDR3 coding DNA: TGCAGTGCTATGGGACTTTTCCAAGAGACCCAGTACTTC. Protein product: CSAMGLFQETQYF.

This clonotype showed up just a few times. V and J are TRBV5-1 and TRBJ1-1; D might be TRBD1 (5 bases). Germline V CDR1 and CDR2: SGHRS, YFSETQ. The CDR3 has 14 amino acids. Trimming pared 4 bases from V and 5 bases from J, leaving 15 bases between. CDR3 in DNA: TGCGCCAGCAGCCCCCTTACGGGGGTGACTGAAGCTTTCTTT. Translating gives CASSPLTGVTEAFF.

This sequence joins TRBV4-1 and TRBJ2-1; tentatively, D is TRBD2 (5 bases). This CDR3 is built from 13 residues. V was cut by 6 bases and J by 6 bases, with 12 bases left in between. CDR1 MGHRA and CDR2 YSYEKL come from the germline V gene. CDR3 nucleotides: TGCGCCAGCAGACCGTCCGGAGGCAATGAGCAGTTCTTC. Protein product: CASRPSGGNEQFF.

This clonotype was counted only a few times. CDR3 nucleotides: TGTGCCACCAGCAGACCTATTGCGGGATATCAGCCCCAGCATTTT. Its translation: CATSRPIAGYQPQHF. The J gene is TRBJ1-5, the V gene TRBV15; D gene uncertain. The CDR3 runs to 15 residues. The V end lost 2 bases, the J end lost 5 bases, and 13 bases lay between the germline ends. From germline, CDR1 is LNHNV and CDR2 YYDKDF (reference sequence).

This chain links TRBV20-1 with TRBJ2-1, with a possible D match to TRBD1 (6 bases). Deletions cut 6 bases from V and 4 bases from J, with 10 bases between. Germline CDR1 reads DFQATT; CDR2 reads SNEGSKA (reference sequence). This CDR3 is built from 12 residues. CDR3 DNA: TGCAGTGCCCTACAGGGATACAATGAGCAGTTCTTC. Translation gives CSALQGYNEQFF.

The chain joins TRBV7-8 to TRBJ2-1; 13 bases are shared with TRBD2. Germline CDR1 SGHVS, CDR2 FQNEAQ. The CDR3 has 14 residues. V dropped 5 bases and J dropped 9; count of bases not matched to a gene: 4. In DNA, the CDR3 is TGTGCCAGCAGCGTGGGACTAGCGGGATCTGAGCAGTTCTTC. This encodes CASSVGLAGSEQFF.

This chain links TRBV3-1 with TRBJ2-2; no firm D call. V dropped 3 bases and J dropped 8 bases, with 7 bases sitting between them. This CDR3 has 12 amino acids. Germline lookup yields CDR1 LGHDT and CDR2 YNNKEL (reference sequence). The CDR3 coding sequence is TGTGCCAGCAGCCACCCTGGAGGGGAGCTGTTTTTT. Its protein product is CASSHPGGELFF.

The chain carries TRBV11-2 and TRBJ2-7; no clear D. Germline assignment: CDR1 SGHAT and CDR2 FQNNGV. V was shortened by 4 bases and J by 5 bases, with 15 bases between the two germline ends. CDR3 length equals 14 residues. DNA of the CDR3: TGTGCCAGCAGCTATAATGTTGGGCCCCACGAGCAGTACGTC. Its protein product is CASSYNVGPHEQYV.

This rearrangement joins TRBV28 to TRBJ2-3; D possibly corresponds to TRBD1 (5 bases). CDR3 length equals 14 residues. The germline V and J ends were trimmed by 3 bases and 5 bases, with 12 bases remaining between them. Germline V gene data show CDR1 as MDHEN and CDR2 as SYDVKM. The CDR3 nucleotides read TGTGCCAGCAGTTTTACTTCAGGACAAGATACGCAGTATTTT. Translated, it gives CASSFTSGQDTQYF.

This clonotype was detected once. In DNA form, the CDR3 reads TGCAGTGCTAGGGGAAAGCTGACTAGCGGGAGGTCAAGCTCCTACAATGAGCAGTTCTTC. Translation: CSARGKLTSGRSSSYNEQFF. The J gene is TRBJ2-1, the V gene TRBV20-1; 13 bases fit TRBD2. The CDR3 has 20 residues. V was pared by 3 bases and J by 0 bases, with 14 bases of the junction left unmatched. Germline-derived CDR1 and CDR2 are DFQATT and SNEGSKA (reference sequence).

The V gene is TRBV12-3 or TRBV12-4, the J gene TRBJ2-5; 7 bases align to TRBD1. There are 13 residues in the CDR3. Germline trimming cut 6 bases from V and 5 bases from J; bases unmatched to any gene: 6. The CDR3 DNA reads TGTGCCAGCAGCTACAGGGGTTTGGAGACCCAGTACTTC. It specifies CASSYRGLETQYF.

This clonotype was recorded a few times. The chain joins TRBV18 to TRBJ2-2; TRBD2 agrees at 8 bases. CDR1 is KGHSH and CDR2 is LQKENI in the germline V gene. The V segment lost 5 bases and the J segment 3 bases; nucleotides outside the gene matches: 8. The length of the CDR3 is 16 residues. Here the CDR3 reads CASSNTSGDYTGELFF. In DNA form, the CDR3 reads TGTGCCAGCTCAAACACTAGCGGAGATTACACCGGGGAGCTGTTTTTT.